This T cell receptor (beta chain) was sequenced during a study of T cells expressing NK-cell markers. As for the study in general: One of the eight sequenced donors was seronegative, whereas the other seven were HCMV-seropositive.

CDR1 and CDR2 (germline): SGHRS, YFSETQ. The CDR3 is 14 residues long. From the 5' RACE reads, TCRdb lists one entry per CDR3 protein and no DNA. This sample's table has fewer than 300,000 distinct CDR3 sequences. V and J are TRBV5-1 and TRBJ1-1; the D call of TRBD1 rests on TCRdb alone, since no DNA is present to check it. Sequencing was performed on blood T cells: a sorted CD56 or NKG2C T cell subset, CD4+ or CD8+ T cells, or bulk PBMC T cells (not recorded which). The receptor was isolated from a woman between 18 and 69 years old in good health. CDR3 amino acids: CASTPGQVDAEAFF. Together with reference TRBV5-1 and TRBJ1-1, the CDR3 gives the full variable domain: KAGVTQTPRYLIKTRGQQVTLSCSPISGHRSVSWYQQTPGQGLQFLFEYFSETQRNKGNFPGRFSGRQFSNSRSEMNVSTLELGDSALYLCASTPGQVDAEAFFGQGTRLTVV.